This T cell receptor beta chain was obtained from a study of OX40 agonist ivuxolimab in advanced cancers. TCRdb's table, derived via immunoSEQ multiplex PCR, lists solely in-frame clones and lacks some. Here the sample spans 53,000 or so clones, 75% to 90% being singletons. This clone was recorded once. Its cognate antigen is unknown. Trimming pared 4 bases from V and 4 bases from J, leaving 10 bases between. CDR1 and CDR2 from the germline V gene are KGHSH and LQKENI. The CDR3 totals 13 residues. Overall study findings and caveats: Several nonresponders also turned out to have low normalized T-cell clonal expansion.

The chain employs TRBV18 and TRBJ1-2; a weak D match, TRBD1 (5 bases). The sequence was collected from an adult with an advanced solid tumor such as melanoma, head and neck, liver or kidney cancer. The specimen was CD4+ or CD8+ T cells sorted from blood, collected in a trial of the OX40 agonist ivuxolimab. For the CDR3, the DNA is TGTGCCAGCTCACTATGGGACGGCTATGGCTACACCTTC. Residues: CASSLWDGYGYTF. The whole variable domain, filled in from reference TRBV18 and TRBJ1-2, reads NAGVMQNPRHLVRRRGQEARLRCSPMKGHSHVYWYRQLPEEGLKFMVYLQKENIIDESGMPKERFSAEFPKEGPSILRIQQVVRGDSAAYFCASSLWDGYGYTFGSGTRLTVV.